The rows below give T cell receptor beta chains drawn from one sample of a study of T-cell memory formation after mild COVID-19. TCRdb re-called the 5' RACE reads through MiXCR, storing one row per CDR3 protein. The table has about 350,000 distinct CDR3 sequences, approximately 15% seen once. Sequencing was carried out using PBMCs or a T cell subset sorted from them (not recorded which). These receptors all come from a man between 18 and 29 years old who had mild COVID-19 (a few samples of this study predate the infection). Cell type and time point are not known. The CDR3 runs from the conserved cysteine through the conserved F or W. D genes are given only for firm matches. Only part of the rows carry a size: once, few, many, or a class if the clone is expanded.

len: 13
d_gene: TRBD2
v_gene: TRBV2
j_gene: TRBJ2-5
abundance: NA
CDR3aa: CASSPGTTQAQYF
CDR3nt: TGTGCCAGCAGCCCCGGGACTACCCAGGCCCAGTACTTC

len: 13
d_gene: NA
v_gene: TRBV12-3/TRBV12-4
j_gene: TRBJ1-1
abundance: few
CDR3aa: CASTLTGGTEAFF
CDR3nt: TGTGCCAGCACCCTAACCGGGGGAACTGAAGCTTTCTTT

len: 13
d_gene: NA
v_gene: TRBV20-1
j_gene: TRBJ1-3
abundance: few
CDR3aa: CSARVGTENTIYF
CDR3nt: TGCAGTGCTAGAGTAGGAACGGAAAACACCATATATTTT

len: 15
d_gene: TRBD1
v_gene: TRBV27
j_gene: TRBJ2-7
abundance: few
CDR3aa: CASSASGTGIFEQYF
CDR3nt: TGTGCCAGCAGTGCCTCCGGGACAGGGATCTTCGAGCAGTACTTC

len: 15
d_gene: TRBD2
v_gene: TRBV7-2
j_gene: TRBJ2-1
abundance: many
CDR3aa: CASSSGGLSYNEQFF
CDR3nt: TGTGCCAGCAGCAGCGGGGGCCTGTCCTACAATGAGCAGTTCTTC

len: 14
d_gene: NA
v_gene: TRBV29-1
j_gene: TRBJ1-1
abundance: once
CDR3aa: CSVDAVGEVTEAFF
CDR3nt: TGCAGCGTTGATGCGGTGGGCGAGGTCACTGAAGCTTTCTTT

len: 15
d_gene: NA
v_gene: TRBV4-2
j_gene: TRBJ1-2
abundance: few
CDR3aa: CASSQERAATYGYTF
CDR3nt: TGTGCCAGCAGCCAAGAACGGGCAGCCACCTATGGCTACACCTTC

len: 17
d_gene: TRBD1
v_gene: TRBV28
j_gene: TRBJ2-5
abundance: NA
CDR3aa: CASKVLSGQGYRETQYF
CDR3nt: TGTGCCAGCAAGGTTCTGTCGGGACAGGGGTATCGGGAGACCCAGTACTTC

len: 16
d_gene: NA
v_gene: TRBV4-3
j_gene: TRBJ1-2
abundance: NA
CDR3aa: CASSQDWQQGDSGYTF
CDR3nt: TGCGCCAGCAGCCAAGATTGGCAACAAGGGGATAGTGGCTACACCTTC

len: 13
d_gene: NA
v_gene: TRBV5-1
j_gene: TRBJ1-1
abundance: NA
CDR3aa: CASSLERVAEAFF
CDR3nt: TGCGCCAGCAGCTTGGAGCGGGTAGCTGAAGCTTTCTTT

len: 15
d_gene: TRBD1
v_gene: TRBV11-2
j_gene: TRBJ1-4
abundance: few
CDR3aa: CASSSGTGGNEKLFF
CDR3nt: TGTGCCAGCAGCTCGGGGACAGGGGGAAATGAAAAACTGTTTTTT

len: 15
d_gene: NA
v_gene: TRBV14
j_gene: TRBJ1-1
abundance: NA
CDR3aa: CASSLRTGKLGEAFF
CDR3nt: TGTGCCAGCAGCCTTAGAACAGGGAAGTTAGGTGAAGCTTTCTTT

len: 16
d_gene: TRBD1
v_gene: TRBV4-3
j_gene: TRBJ1-2
abundance: many
CDR3aa: CASSQAQQGADYGYTF
CDR3nt: TGCGCCAGCAGCCAAGCTCAACAGGGGGCGGACTATGGCTACACCTTC

len: 17
d_gene: TRBD2
v_gene: TRBV5-1
j_gene: TRBJ2-3
abundance: many
CDR3aa: CASSLAPTSGGADTQYF
CDR3nt: TGCGCCAGCAGCTTGGCTCCTACTAGCGGGGGGGCAGATACGCAGTATTTT

len: 14
d_gene: TRBD1
v_gene: TRBV19
j_gene: TRBJ2-7
abundance: NA
CDR3aa: CASSYRGPSYEQYF
CDR3nt: TGTGCCAGTAGTTACAGGGGCCCATCCTACGAGCAGTACTTC

len: 14
d_gene: NA
v_gene: TRBV7-2
j_gene: TRBJ2-7
abundance: many
CDR3aa: CASSPDPRHYEQYF
CDR3nt: TGTGCCAGCAGCCCCGACCCGCGTCACTACGAGCAGTACTTC

len: 17
d_gene: NA
v_gene: TRBV3-1
j_gene: TRBJ1-5
abundance: few
CDR3aa: CASSQGFRAPLNQPQHF
CDR3nt: TGTGCCAGCAGCCAAGGCTTTAGGGCCCCCCTTAATCAGCCCCAGCATTTT

len: 15
d_gene: TRBD2
v_gene: TRBV7-6
j_gene: TRBJ2-7
abundance: few
CDR3aa: CASSPEVAGFHEQYF
CDR3nt: TGTGCCAGCAGCCCTGAGGTAGCGGGGTTCCACGAGCAGTACTTC

len: 17
d_gene: TRBD2
v_gene: TRBV4-1
j_gene: TRBJ2-3
abundance: NA
CDR3aa: CASSQEGSGGGSDTQYF
CDR3nt: TGCGCCAGCAGCCAAGAAGGAAGCGGCGGGGGTTCAGATACGCAGTATTTT

len: 13
d_gene: NA
v_gene: TRBV6-6
j_gene: TRBJ2-3
abundance: NA
CDR3aa: CASSQQDSDTKYF
CDR3nt: TGTGCCAGCAGCCAACAGGATTCAGATACGAAGTATTTT

len: 13
d_gene: NA
v_gene: TRBV3-1
j_gene: TRBJ1-1
abundance: NA
CDR3aa: CASSRTKNTEAFF
CDR3nt: TGTGCCAGCAGCCGGACCAAGAACACTGAAGCTTTCTTT

len: 14
d_gene: NA
v_gene: TRBV7-6
j_gene: TRBJ1-5
abundance: NA
CDR3aa: CASNEGKKGQPQHF
CDR3nt: TGTGCCAGCAACGAGGGGAAGAAGGGTCAGCCCCAGCATTTT

len: 16
d_gene: NA
v_gene: TRBV4-3
j_gene: TRBJ2-5
abundance: many
CDR3aa: CASSQDVGGAEGTQYF
CDR3nt: TGCGCCAGCAGCCAAGATGTTGGGGGGGCCGAAGGGACCCAGTACTTC

len: 14
d_gene: NA
v_gene: TRBV5-6
j_gene: TRBJ1-2
abundance: NA
CDR3aa: CASFLQGREYGYTF
CDR3nt: TGTGCCAGCTTCCTGCAGGGGCGCGAGTATGGCTACACCTTC

len: 14
d_gene: NA
v_gene: TRBV7-2
j_gene: TRBJ2-5
abundance: many
CDR3aa: CASSFSGTQETQYF
CDR3nt: TGTGCCAGCAGCTTTTCGGGGACCCAAGAGACCCAGTACTTC

len: 13
d_gene: NA
v_gene: TRBV18
j_gene: TRBJ2-7
abundance: NA
CDR3aa: CASSPDTPYEQYF
CDR3nt: TGTGCCAGCTCGCCGGACACTCCCTACGAGCAGTACTTC

len: 11
d_gene: NA
v_gene: TRBV10-3
j_gene: TRBJ2-3
abundance: NA
CDR3aa: CAIGSTDTQYF
CDR3nt: TGTGCCATCGGGAGCACAGATACGCAGTATTTT

len: 13
d_gene: TRBD2
v_gene: TRBV20-1
j_gene: TRBJ2-1
abundance: few
CDR3aa: CSASPLAGPEQFF
CDR3nt: TGCAGTGCTAGCCCACTAGCGGGGCCGGAGCAGTTCTTC

len: 17
d_gene: NA
v_gene: TRBV4-1
j_gene: TRBJ2-7
abundance: NA
CDR3aa: CASSQEPVAGRTYEQYF
CDR3nt: TGCGCCAGCAGCCAAGAACCGGTGGCAGGGAGGACCTACGAGCAGTACTTC

len: 14
d_gene: NA
v_gene: TRBV5-1
j_gene: TRBJ1-1
abundance: many
CDR3aa: CASGPDRTNTEAFF
CDR3nt: TGCGCCAGCGGACCTGACAGGACGAACACTGAAGCTTTCTTT

len: 15
d_gene: NA
v_gene: TRBV12-3/TRBV12-4
j_gene: TRBJ2-3
abundance: NA
CDR3aa: CASSLFGNPTDTQYF
CDR3nt: TGTGCCAGCAGTTTATTCGGCAATCCCACAGATACGCAGTATTTT